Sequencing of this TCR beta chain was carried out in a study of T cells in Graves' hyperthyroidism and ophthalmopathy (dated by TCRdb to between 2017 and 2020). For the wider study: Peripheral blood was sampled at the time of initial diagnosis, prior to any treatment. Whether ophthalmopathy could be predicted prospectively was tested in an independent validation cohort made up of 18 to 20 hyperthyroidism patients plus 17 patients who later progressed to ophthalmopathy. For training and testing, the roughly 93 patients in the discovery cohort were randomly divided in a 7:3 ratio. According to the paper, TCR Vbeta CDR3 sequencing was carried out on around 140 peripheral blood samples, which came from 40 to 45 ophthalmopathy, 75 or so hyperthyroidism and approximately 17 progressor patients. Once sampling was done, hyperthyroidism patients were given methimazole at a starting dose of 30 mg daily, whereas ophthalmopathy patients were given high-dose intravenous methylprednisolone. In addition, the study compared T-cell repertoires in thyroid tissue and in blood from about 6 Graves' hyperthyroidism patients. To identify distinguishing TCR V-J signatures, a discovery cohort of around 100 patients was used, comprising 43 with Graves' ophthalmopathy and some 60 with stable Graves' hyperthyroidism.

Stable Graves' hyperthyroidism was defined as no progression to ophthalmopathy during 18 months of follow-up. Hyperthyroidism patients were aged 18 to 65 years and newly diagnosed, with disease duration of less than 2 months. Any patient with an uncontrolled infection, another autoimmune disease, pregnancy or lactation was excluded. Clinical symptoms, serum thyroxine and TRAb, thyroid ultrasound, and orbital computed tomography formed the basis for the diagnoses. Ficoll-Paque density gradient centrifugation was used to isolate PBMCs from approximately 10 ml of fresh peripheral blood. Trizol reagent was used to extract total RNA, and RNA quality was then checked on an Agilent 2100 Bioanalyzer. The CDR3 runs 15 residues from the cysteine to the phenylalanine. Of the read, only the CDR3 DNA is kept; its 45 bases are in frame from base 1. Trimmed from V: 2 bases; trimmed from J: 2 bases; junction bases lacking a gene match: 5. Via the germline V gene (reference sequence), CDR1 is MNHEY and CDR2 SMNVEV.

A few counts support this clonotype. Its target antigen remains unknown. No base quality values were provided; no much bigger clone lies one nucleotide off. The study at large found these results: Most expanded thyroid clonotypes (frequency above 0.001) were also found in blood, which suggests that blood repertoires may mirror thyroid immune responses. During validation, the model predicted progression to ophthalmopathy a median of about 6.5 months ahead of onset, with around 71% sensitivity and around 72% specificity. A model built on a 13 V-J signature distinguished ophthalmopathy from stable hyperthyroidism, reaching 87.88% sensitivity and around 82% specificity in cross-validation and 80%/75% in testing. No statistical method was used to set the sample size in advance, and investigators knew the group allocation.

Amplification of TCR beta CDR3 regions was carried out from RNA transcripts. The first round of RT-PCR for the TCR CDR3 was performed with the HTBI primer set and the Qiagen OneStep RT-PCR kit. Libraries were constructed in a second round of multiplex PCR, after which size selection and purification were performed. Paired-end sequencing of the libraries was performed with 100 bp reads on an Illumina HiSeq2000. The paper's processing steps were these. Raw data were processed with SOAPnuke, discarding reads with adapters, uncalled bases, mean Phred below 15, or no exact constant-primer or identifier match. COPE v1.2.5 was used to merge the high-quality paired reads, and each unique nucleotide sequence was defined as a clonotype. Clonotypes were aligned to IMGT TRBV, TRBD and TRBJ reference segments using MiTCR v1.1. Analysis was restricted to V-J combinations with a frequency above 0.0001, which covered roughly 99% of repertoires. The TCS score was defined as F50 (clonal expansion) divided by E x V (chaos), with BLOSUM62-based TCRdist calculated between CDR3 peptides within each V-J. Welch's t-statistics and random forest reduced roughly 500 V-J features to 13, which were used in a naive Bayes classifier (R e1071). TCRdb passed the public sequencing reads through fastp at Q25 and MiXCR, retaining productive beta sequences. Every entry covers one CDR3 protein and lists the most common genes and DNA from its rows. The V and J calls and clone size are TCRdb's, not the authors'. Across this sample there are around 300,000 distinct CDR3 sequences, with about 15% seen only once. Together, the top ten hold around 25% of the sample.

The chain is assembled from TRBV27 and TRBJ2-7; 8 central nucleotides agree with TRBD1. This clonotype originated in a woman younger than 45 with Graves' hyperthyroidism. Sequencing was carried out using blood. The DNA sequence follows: TGTGCCAGCAGTTTAGACGGGGACAGGCCCTACGAGCAGTACTTC. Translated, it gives CASSLDGDRPYEQYF.